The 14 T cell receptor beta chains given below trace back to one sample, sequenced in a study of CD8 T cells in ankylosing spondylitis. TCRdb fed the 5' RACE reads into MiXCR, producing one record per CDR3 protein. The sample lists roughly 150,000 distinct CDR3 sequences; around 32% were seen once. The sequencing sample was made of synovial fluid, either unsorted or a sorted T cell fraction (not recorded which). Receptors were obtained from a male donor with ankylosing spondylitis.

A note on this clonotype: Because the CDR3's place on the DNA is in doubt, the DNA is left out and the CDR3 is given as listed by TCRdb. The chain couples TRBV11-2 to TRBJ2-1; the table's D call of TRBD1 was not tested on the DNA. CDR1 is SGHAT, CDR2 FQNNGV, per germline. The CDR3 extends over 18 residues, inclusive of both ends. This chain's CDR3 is CASSFKGGGADFGNEQFF.

DNA for the CDR3: TGTGCCAGCAGCAGGGACATTAGCAATCAGCCCCAGCATTTT. This translates into CASSRDISNQPQHF. This chain links TRBV6-1 with TRBJ1-5; D might be TRBD1 (6 bases). This CDR3 has 14 residues. The V gene's germline CDR1 is MNHNS and CDR2 SASEGT. V lost 6 bases and J lost 0, with 9 bases in between.

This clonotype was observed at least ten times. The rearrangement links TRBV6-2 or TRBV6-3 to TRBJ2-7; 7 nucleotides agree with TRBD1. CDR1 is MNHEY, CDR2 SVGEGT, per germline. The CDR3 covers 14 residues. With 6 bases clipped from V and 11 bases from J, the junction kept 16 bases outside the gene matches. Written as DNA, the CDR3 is TGTGCCAGCAGAAAAGGACAGGCTCTGAGTTGGAAGTACTTC. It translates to CASRKGQALSWKYF.

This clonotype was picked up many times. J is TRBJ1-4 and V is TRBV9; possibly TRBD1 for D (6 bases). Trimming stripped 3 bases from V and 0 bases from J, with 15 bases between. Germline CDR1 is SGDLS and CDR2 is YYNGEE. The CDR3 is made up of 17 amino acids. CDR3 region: CASSASTGRSTNEKLFF. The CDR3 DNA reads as TGTGCCAGCAGCGCGTCGACAGGCAGGTCAACTAATGAAAAACTGTTTTTT.

The DNA for the CDR3 is TGTGCCAGCAGCCGGGACAGGGGGAAGAAGGACACTGAAGCTTTCTTT. Translation gives CASSRDRGKKDTEAFF. This chain connects TRBV28 to TRBJ1-1, with 11 bases that match TRBD1. Trimming removed 6 bases from V and 3 bases from J; junction bases left unmatched: 9. The CDR3 is made up of 16 amino acids. Per the germline V gene, CDR1 is MDHEN and CDR2 is SYDVKM.

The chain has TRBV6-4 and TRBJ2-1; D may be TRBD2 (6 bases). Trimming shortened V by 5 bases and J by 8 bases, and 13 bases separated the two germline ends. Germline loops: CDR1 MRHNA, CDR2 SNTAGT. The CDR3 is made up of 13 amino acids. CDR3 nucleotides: TGTGCCAGCAGTCAGGAGGGAGGCTATGAGCAGTTCTTC. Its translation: CASSQEGGYEQFF.

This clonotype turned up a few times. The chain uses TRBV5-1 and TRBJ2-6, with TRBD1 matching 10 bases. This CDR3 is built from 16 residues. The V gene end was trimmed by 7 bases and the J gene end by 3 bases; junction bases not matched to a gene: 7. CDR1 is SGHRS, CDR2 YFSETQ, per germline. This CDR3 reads CASSDRGRLGANVLTF. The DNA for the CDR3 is TGCGCCAGCTCCGACAGGGGGCGCCTTGGGGCCAACGTCCTGACTTTC. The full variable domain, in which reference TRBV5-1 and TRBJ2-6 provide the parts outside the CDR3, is KAGVTQTPRYLIKTRGQQVTLSCSPISGHRSVSWYQQTPGQGLQFLFEYFSETQRNKGNFPGRFSGRQFSNSRSEMNVSTLELGDSALYLCASSDRGRLGANVLTFGAGSRLTVL.

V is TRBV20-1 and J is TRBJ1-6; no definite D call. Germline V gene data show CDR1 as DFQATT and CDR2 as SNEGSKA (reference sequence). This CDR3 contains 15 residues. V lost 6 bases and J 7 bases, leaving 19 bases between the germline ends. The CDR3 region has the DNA TGCAGTGCCTTACCAATGAGGGATCTAAATTCACCCCTCCACTTT. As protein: CSALPMRDLNSPLHF.

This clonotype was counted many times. The CDR3 sequence: CASSGGTGAKKLFF. The CDR3 DNA follows: TGTGCCAGCAGCGGAGGGACAGGGGCAAAAAAACTGTTTTTT. The rearrangement uses TRBV5-6 and TRBJ1-4, with 10 bases aligning to TRBD1. CDR1 is SGHDT and CDR2 is YYEEEE in the germline V gene. This CDR3 contains 14 residues. V lost 4 bases to trimming and J lost 9 bases; unmatched junction nucleotides: 6.

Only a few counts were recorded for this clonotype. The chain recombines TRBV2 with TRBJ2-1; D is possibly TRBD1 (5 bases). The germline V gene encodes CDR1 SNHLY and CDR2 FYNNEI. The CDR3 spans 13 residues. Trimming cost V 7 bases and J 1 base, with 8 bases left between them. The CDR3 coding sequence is TGTGCCAGCACACGGACATCCTACAATGAGCAGTTCTTC. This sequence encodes CASTRTSYNEQFF.

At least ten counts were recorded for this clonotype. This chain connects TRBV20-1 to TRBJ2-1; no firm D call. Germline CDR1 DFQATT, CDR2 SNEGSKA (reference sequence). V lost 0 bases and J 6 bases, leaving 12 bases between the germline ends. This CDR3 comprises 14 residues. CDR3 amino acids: CSARDIHGSNEQFF. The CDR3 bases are TGCAGTGCTAGAGATATCCACGGAAGCAATGAGCAGTTCTTC.

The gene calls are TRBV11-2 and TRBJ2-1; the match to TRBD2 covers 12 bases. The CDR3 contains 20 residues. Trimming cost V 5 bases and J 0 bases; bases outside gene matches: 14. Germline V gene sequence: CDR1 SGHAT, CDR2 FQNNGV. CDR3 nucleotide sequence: TGTGCCAGCAGCCCGGGGACTAGCGGGTCTATGACCAGCTCCTACAATGAGCAGTTCTTC. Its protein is CASSPGTSGSMTSSYNEQFF.

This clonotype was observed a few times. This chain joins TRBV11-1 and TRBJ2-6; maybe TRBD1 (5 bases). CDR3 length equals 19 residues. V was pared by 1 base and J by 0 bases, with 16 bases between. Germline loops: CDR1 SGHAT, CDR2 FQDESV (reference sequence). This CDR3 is CASSLVGQGYLSGANVLTF. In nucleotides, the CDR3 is TGTGCCAGCAGCTTAGTAGGGCAGGGTTACCTCTCTGGGGCCAACGTCCTGACTTTC. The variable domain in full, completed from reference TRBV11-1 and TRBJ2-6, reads EAEVAQSPRYKITEKSQAVAFWCDPISGHATLYWYRQILGQGPELLVQFQDESVVDDSQLPKDRFSAERLKGVDSTLKIQPAELGDSAMYLCASSLVGQGYLSGANVLTFGAGSRLTVL.

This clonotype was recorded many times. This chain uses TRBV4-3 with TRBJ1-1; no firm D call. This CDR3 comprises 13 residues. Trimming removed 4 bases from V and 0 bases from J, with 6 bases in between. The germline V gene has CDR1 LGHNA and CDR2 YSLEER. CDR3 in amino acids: CASSRKMNTEAFF. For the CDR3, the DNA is TGCGCCAGCAGCCGAAAGATGAACACTGAAGCTTTCTTT.